This T cell receptor (beta chain) was profiled in a study of T cell clones after liver transplantation. Study-level background: Without induction therapy, subjects received standard immunosuppression until 12-24 months post-transplant.

Method: immunoSEQ multiplex PCR; TCRdb's copy keeps in-frame clones and lacks some. The data contain tens of thousands of clones, around 70% of them singletons. The CDR3 length is 16 residues. Germline V CDR1 and CDR2: SGHAT, FQNNGV. Trimming left V 1 base short and J 3 bases short, with 12 bases between. This clonotype was sampled from a human patient who received a liver transplant. Some T cells may be transferred from the graft donor. The chain carries TRBV11-2 and TRBJ1-4; a weak D match, TRBD1 (5 bases). This specimen was CD4+ T cells from blood, taken at the 22-month timepoint. CDR3: CASSLVVRGANEKLFF. The CDR3 nucleotides read TGTGCCAGCAGCTTAGTAGTGAGGGGAGCTAATGAAAAACTGTTTTTT.